Below, one T cell receptor beta chain is given with its context. Its antigen has not been determined. No much larger clone is present one base from it, and per-base qualities are unavailable. The cohort consisted of 600 to 750 healthy bone marrow donors. Cohort members were all nominally healthy when sampled, although unrecorded immune exposures were likely present. CMV serostatus was recorded as positive for about 310 and negative for about 50% of the roughly 670 cohort members, whereas no CMV serostatus was recorded for the donor in question. Every donor gave a peripheral blood sample, and the peripheral blood mononuclear cells from that sample were used for TCR beta sequencing. Genomic DNA extraction from the blood cell samples was performed with the Qiagen DNeasy Blood Extraction Kit. This sample was included in a study of cytomegalovirus exposure and HLA in healthy donors (dated 2017 in TCRdb). At the level of the whole study: In an earlier analysis of approximately 640 of the donors, around 290 Gb of sequence data and 90 million to 120 million unique TCR beta sequences from about 180 million T cells were reported. Around 300 gigabases of sequencing data and around 87 million unique TCR sequences were included in an early release covering several hundred HLA-typed donors. Among the approximately 400 genotyped donors, approximately 81% belonged to the genetic ancestry cluster associated with self-reported Caucasian donors. The study was designed to test whether signatures of past pathogen exposure could be identified by cataloging public T cell receptors. Using immunosequencing, the study profiled T cell repertoires from approximately 700 subjects and related those repertoires to cytomegalovirus serostatus. Along with the roughly 670-subject first cohort, a separate validation cohort of around 110 different subjects was used. High-throughput TCR immunosequencing, statistical association of individual TCRs with disease status, and machine learning were combined to predict cytomegalovirus infection status. A later analysis re-examined previously published TCR beta repertoires from more than 650 donors and added high-resolution HLA genotyping to investigate patterns of TCR occurrence. The later analysis used no new phenotypic data to find candidate immune exposures, relying instead on TCR beta sequences and their occurrence across donors. In an earlier analysis of over 550 of the donors, high-throughput TCR beta sequencing was used to judge whether each TCR beta V gene segment behaved as functional or pseudogenic. Donor age, sex, ethnicity and CMV serostatus were compiled alongside the repertoire data. A later genetic analysis used genome-wide SNP genotypes for about 60% of the roughly 700 donors, treating that subset as a discovery cohort. All discovery cohort repertoires had been generated on a single sequencing platform. Both class I and class II loci were covered by HLA typing, at four-digit resolution. Typing coverage varied by locus: about 620-640 donors for A, B, C, DRB1 and DQB1; some 520 for DQA1; over 600 for DPA1; more than 450 for DPB1. Several DR-DQ haplotypes were treated as single units for association and clustering because of strong linkage in the cohort. Among 300 to 500 genotyped donors of the cohort, an average of approximately 220,000 unique TCR beta nucleotide sequences was sequenced per donor, of which roughly 17% were non-productive. Study-level results and caveats: The presence/absence analyses assumed that sequencing depth was roughly uniform across donors, and that assumption may not be true. Only TCR beta chains were sequenced in this cohort, and the absence of alpha or paired-chain data limited detectable features. In a later analysis, most CMV-associated TCR beta chains were found to appear HLA-restricted, with HLA associations seemingly driven largely by CMV exposure. An association between a missense DCLRE1C variant and V-gene and J-gene trimming of TCR beta chains was found in a later genetic analysis and replicated in an independent cohort. Across donors, most TCR sequences were observed very rarely, whereas some public TCRs were present in many individuals. The sequencing pipeline was judged likely to have produced a cluster of highly shared sequence variants as a technical artifact. At a false discovery rate of 0.05, a later analysis linked some 17,000 TCR beta sequences to specific HLA alleles. It was suggested by the authors that the approach could potentially be generalized to other disease states and immunological phenotypes. Three of the identified cytomegalovirus-associated TCR beta chains were confirmed in vitro to be specific for cytomegalovirus antigens. Several of the top co-occurrence clusters appeared to be linked to parvovirus B19, influenza, CMV and Epstein-Barr virus, according to a later analysis. An earlier analysis of approximately 540 of the donors showed that most TCR beta V segments appeared in productive rearrangements either about 87% or about 30% of the time, which broadly matched IMGT annotations. When HLA alleles, especially DR and DQ, strongly co-occurred, TCR associations were difficult to assign to individual alleles. Compared with the 666-donor mean, donors in an Asian-associated ancestry cluster had fewer N-insertions in productive TCRs, according to a later genetic analysis. The classifier was reported to diagnose cytomegalovirus status with high specificity and sensitivity in both the original cohort and the validation cohort. Because counts were too low, roughly 18 rarely observed V segments, including chromosome 9 orphons, were left out of the earlier analysis of 500 to 650 of the donors. Because some donors lacked HLA typing at each locus, the association tests relied only on the typed subset. In the study, some 160 TCR beta chains were listed as associated with cytomegalovirus. In a later analysis, the rate of TCR association differed among HLA loci, with DRB1 alleles having the most associated TCRs and HLA-C alleles having the fewest. The only immune exposure information available for the cohort was CMV serostatus. Linkage disequilibrium might explain the correlated functional status among segregating V segments, but an unknown experimental factor could not be excluded. A further reported finding was that TCR beta sequences accurately predicted the HLA-A and HLA-B alleles for most subjects in the first cohort. In a later analysis, HLA-associated TCR beta chains were found to be more clonally expanded and to have lower generation probabilities than equally common non-associated chains.

The library was produced with the immunoSEQ multiplex PCR assay. For the multiplex PCR, a mixture combining 60 forward primers for TCR Vbeta segments and 13 reverse primers for TCR Jbeta segments was used. The CDR3 region of rearranged TCR beta genes was amplified from genomic DNA with a multiplex PCR assay. The Illumina HiSeq System was used to sequence the amplified TCR beta libraries as 87-base-pair reads. The published analysis was carried out like this. Across the 600 to 700 repertoires, a later analysis counted approximately 75 million unique TCR beta chains, around 11 million of which were shared by at least two donors. Raw reads were error-corrected and collapsed into unique sequences with a nearest-neighbor algorithm that merged closely related sequences to remove PCR and sequencing errors. V, D and J gene segments were assigned by aligning CDR3 sequences to IMGT reference sequences. For a sequence to be retained, a match of at least six nucleotides was required to both a V gene segment and a J gene segment. A rearrangement counted as productive if the CDR3 had no stop codons and remained in frame with V and J, and every other rearrangement counted as non-productive. CDR3 was defined by IMGT convention, running from the second conserved V-encoded cysteine to the conserved J-encoded phenylalanine. The earlier analysis of about 500 of the donors excluded sequences that lacked an unambiguous match to a single V gene segment. In an earlier analysis of 587 of the donors, a V segment was called functional when productive rearrangements were above 56.7%, and segregating when the standard deviation between donors exceeded 5%. A statistical classification framework was built for diagnosing cytomegalovirus status from the catalog of TCR beta chain sequences. V and J gene assignment, in a later analysis, came from comparing TCR nucleotide sequences with IMGT/GENE-DB human TR gene sequences. Using the TCRdist pipeline, a later analysis assigned CDR3 sequences along with most-parsimonious VDJ recombination scenarios. In a later analysis, each TCR beta chain was defined by its CDR3 amino acid sequence together with its V-gene family, and reads lacking a unique V-gene family were excluded. In a later analysis, 450 to 600 highly shared, low-generation-probability nucleotide sequences were removed to address suspected cross-contamination and a sequencing artifact. In a later analysis, a clonal expansion index for each public chain was calculated from normalized within-repertoire ranks of inferred template counts. In a later analysis, generation probabilities were computed using a VDJ recombination model fitted to out-of-frame rearrangements, and the results were checked against IGoR. Hypergeometric tests were used in a later analysis to score TCR-TCR, TCR-HLA and TCR-CMV co-occurrence, with a repertoire-size bias correction applied to the TCR pairs. A later analysis estimated false discovery rates by permuting HLA or CMV assignments 20 times. In a later analysis, co-occurring TCRs were grouped using DBSCAN, and TCRdist sequence similarity was added for clustering within HLA-allele-positive subsets. Co-occurrence clustering excluded repertoires with fewer than 30,000 or more than 120,000 public chains, plus five with anomalous nucleotide sharing. TCRdb retrieved this table from immuneACCESS and kept in-frame rearrangements only. Not all clones are present; in checked studies, unresolved V genes account for under half, and no reason is known for the remainder. V and J calls and clone size are those listed in that table; D and trimming were worked out from the DNA. This sample comprises approximately 200,000 clones, more than 75% of them detected only once. The leading ten clones occupy roughly 1.3% of the sample.

The source of this sequence is a human donor in good health. Material for sequencing was PBMCs.

DNA sequence: TGTGCCAGCAGCCCGAACCCCGACAGGGGGCTCTACAATGAGCAGTTCTTC. The resulting protein is CASSPNPDRGLYNEQFF. The chain is made from TRBV7-9 and TRBJ2-1, with 10 middle bases fitting TRBD1. Trimmed from V: 5 bases; trimmed from J: 3 bases; junction bases lacking a gene match: 10. Based on the germline V gene (reference sequence), the CDR1 and CDR2 sequences are SEHNR and FQNEAQ. The CDR3 sequence holds 17 residues, the cysteine and phenylalanine included. Only the CDR3 part of the read is kept: 51 bases, read in frame from the first base.